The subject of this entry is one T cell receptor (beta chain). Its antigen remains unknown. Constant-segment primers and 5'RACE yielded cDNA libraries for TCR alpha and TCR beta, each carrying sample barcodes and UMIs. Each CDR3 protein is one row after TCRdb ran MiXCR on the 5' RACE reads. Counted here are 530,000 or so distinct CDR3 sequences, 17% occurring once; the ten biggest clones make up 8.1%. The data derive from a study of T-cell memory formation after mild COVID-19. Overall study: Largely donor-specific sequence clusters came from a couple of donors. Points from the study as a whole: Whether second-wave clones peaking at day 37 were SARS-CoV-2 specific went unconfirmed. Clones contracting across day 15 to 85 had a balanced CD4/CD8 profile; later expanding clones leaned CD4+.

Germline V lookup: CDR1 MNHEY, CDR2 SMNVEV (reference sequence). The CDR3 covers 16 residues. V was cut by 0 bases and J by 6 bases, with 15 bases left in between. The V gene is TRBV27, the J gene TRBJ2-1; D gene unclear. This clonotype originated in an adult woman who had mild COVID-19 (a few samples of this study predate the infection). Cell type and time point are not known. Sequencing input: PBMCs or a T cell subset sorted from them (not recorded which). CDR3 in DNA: TGTGCCAGCAGTTTATCCCAATCCCCCTACCCCAATGAGCAGTTCTTC. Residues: CASSLSQSPYPNEQFF.